This T cell receptor (beta chain) was documented in a study of blood T cell repertoires in COVID-19. Participants came from some 26 US areas, aged roughly 18 to 95 years. Libraries were prepared by immunoSEQ multiplex PCR; TCRdb keeps only in-frame clonotypes and omits some of them. Of over 300,000 clones in the sample, approximately 88% were seen once. Germline V gene lookup returns CDR1 LGHNA and CDR2 YSLEER. V was clipped by 4 bases and J by 4 bases; unmatched bases: 1. The CDR3 loop spans 12 amino acids. The source material was PBMCs or T cells enriched from blood (not recorded which). This chain uses TRBV4-3 with TRBJ2-7, with TRBD2 identical over 7 bases. This TCR was recovered from a woman younger than 45 with acute COVID-19. The CDR3 DNA follows: TGCGCCAGCAGCCCGGGAGGTTACGAGCAGTACTTC. This gives the protein CASSPGGYEQYF.